The clone carrying this T cell receptor (beta chain) was observed a few times. CDR1 SGHAT and CDR2 FQNNGV come from the germline V gene. The CDR3 is made up of 16 amino acids. Germline trimming cut 6 bases from V and 5 bases from J; bases unmatched to any gene: 14. Individual cDNA molecules each received unique molecular identifiers attached to them. TCRdb reprocessed the 5' RACE reads via MiXCR and lists one record per CDR3 protein. The sample lists 25,000 to 35,000 distinct CDR3 sequences, 5% to 6.5% seen once, with about 32% in the top ten. The sample comes from a study of early T cells in non-severe SARS-CoV-2 infection.

Material: whole blood, obtained at baseline. The chain carries TRBV11-2 and TRBJ2-3; TRBD2 agrees at 7 bases. This receptor was taken from an adult who was a healthcare worker with PCR-confirmed SARS-CoV-2 infection or an uninfected control (not recorded which). The CDR3 here is CASSFEGGTTIDTQYF. The CDR3 nucleotides read TGTGCCAGCAGTTTTGAGGGCGGGACTACCATAGATACGCAGTATTTT.